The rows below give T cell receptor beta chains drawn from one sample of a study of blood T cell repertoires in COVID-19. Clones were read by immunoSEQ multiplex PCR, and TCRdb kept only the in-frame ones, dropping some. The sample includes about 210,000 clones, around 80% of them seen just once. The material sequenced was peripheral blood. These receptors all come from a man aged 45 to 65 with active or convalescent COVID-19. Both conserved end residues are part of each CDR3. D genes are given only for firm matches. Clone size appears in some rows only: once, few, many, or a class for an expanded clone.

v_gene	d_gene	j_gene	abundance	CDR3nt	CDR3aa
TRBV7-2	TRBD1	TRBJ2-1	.	TGTGCCAGCAGCTTAGGACAGGCAGGGGGCAATGAGCAGTTCTTC	CASSLGQAGGNEQFF
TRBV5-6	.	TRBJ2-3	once	TGTGCCAGCAGCTTGGGAGGGGATACGCAGTATTTT	CASSLGGDTQYF
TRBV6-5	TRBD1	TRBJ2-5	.	TGTGCCAGCAGTTTGACAGGGGGGCCCCAAGAGACCCAGTACTTC	CASSLTGGPQETQYF
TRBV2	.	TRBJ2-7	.	TGTGCCAGCAGTGAAAACCGGCGGGACTCCTACGAGCAGTACTTC	CASSENRRDSYEQYF
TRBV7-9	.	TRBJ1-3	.	TGTGCCAGCAGCCGCGCGGGCTCTGGAAACACCATATATTTT	CASSRAGSGNTIYF
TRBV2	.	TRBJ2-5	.	TGTGCCAGCAGCGCCGCGGGGGCCCGGGGGGAGACCCAGTACTTC	CASSAAGARGETQYF
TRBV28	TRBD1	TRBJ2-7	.	TGTGCCAGCAGCCGAACAGGGGGCTGGTACGAGCAGTACTTC	CASSRTGGWYEQYF
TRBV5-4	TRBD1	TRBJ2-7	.	TGTGCCAGCAGCAGACGGGACAGGGGGCGGAACGAGCAGTACTTC	CASSRRDRGRNEQYF
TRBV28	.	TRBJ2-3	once	TGTGCCACCTACCTAGCTGGGTCAGATACGCAGTATTTT	CATYLAGSDTQYF
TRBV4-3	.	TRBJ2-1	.	TGCGCCAGCAGCCAAGGAAGCAGGAATGAGCAGTTCTTC	CASSQGSRNEQFF
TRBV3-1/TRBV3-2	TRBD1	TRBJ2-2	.	TGTGCCAGCAGCCAGAGGGACAGGCACACCGGGGAGCTGTTTTTT	CASSQRDRHTGELFF
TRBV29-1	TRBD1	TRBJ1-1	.	TGCAGCGTTGAAAGGGACAGTTTAGAAGCTTTCTTT	CSVERDSLEAFF
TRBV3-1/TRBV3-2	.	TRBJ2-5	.	TGTGCCAGCAGCCCCGGGGGAGAAGAGACCCAGTACTTC	CASSPGGEETQYF
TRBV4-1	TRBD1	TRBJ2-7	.	TGCGCCAGCAGCCAGCTGGGACAGGGCTCCTACGAGCAGTACTTC	CASSQLGQGSYEQYF
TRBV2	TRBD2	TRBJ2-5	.	TGTGCCAGCACCGGGACTAGCGGGAGAGAGACCCAGTACTTC	CASTGTSGRETQYF
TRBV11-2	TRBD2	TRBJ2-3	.	TGTGCCAGCAGCCATAGCGGGGAGAGCACAGATACGCAGTATTTT	CASSHSGESTDTQYF
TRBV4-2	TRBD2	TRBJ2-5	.	TGTGCCAGCAGCCAAGACCCTAGCGGGGGGGCCCAAGAGACCCAGTACTTC	CASSQDPSGGAQETQYF
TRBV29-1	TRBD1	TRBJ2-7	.	TGCAGCGTTGAAGGTGGGACAGATAGTTTCGACGAGCAGTACTTC	CSVEGGTDSFDEQYF
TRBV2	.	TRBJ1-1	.	TGTGCCAGCACCTACGACACTGAAGCTTTCTTT	CASTYDTEAFF
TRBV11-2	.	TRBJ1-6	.	TGTGCCAGCAGCTTAACATCCAATACAGGGAACTCCTATAATTCACCCCTCCACTTT	CASSLTSNTGNSYNSPLHF
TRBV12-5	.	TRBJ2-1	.	TGTGCTAGTGGGCGCGGTCAGGGTGATGAGCAGTTCTTC	CASGRGQGDEQFF
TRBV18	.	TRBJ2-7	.	TGTGCCAGCTCGTCTCCCCCGGGGGAGCAGTACTTC	CASSSPPGEQYF
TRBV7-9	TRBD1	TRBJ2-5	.	TGTGCCAGCAGCTTACCTTACCACAGGGGGCCCCAAGAGACCCAGTACTTC	CASSLPYHRGPQETQYF
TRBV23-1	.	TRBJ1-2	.	TGCGCCAGCAGTCCTAGGGGTAACTATGGCTACACCTTC	CASSPRGNYGYTF
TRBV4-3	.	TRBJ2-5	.	TGCGCCAGCAGCCAAAGGGAGATCCGAGGGCCAGGAGAGACCCAGTACTTC	CASSQREIRGPGETQYF
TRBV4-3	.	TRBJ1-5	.	TGCGCCAGCAGCCCCCGAACGGAAGGACAGAGGTGGGAAGGCCCCGATCAGCCCCAGCATTTT	CASSPRTEGQRWEGPDQPQHF
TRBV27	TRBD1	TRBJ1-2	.	TGTGCCAGCAGTTTATCGATGGGACAGGGGATCTATGGCTACACCTTC	CASSLSMGQGIYGYTF
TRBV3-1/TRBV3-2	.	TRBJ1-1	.	TGTGCCAGCAGCCAAGCCAGGGTCACTGAAGCTTTCTTT	CASSQARVTEAFF
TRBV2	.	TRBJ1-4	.	TGTGCCAGCAGTGAGCGGGGGGGAGGTGAAAAACTGTTTTTT	CASSERGGGEKLFF
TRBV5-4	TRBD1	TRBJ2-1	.	TGTGCCAGCAGCCAGGGACAGGGGGCGGTCAATGAGCAGTTCTTC	CASSQGQGAVNEQFF
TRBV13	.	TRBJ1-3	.	TGTGCCAGCAGCTTAGGGCAGGTTTCTTTGTCTGGAAACACCATATATTTT	CASSLGQVSLSGNTIYF
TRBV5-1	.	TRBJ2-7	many	TGCGCCAGCAGCTTGCAGGGGAGCTACGAGCAGTACTTC	CASSLQGSYEQYF
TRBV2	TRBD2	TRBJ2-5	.	TGTGCCAGCAGTGAAGCATGGACTAGCGGGAACCAAGAGACCCAGTACTTC	CASSEAWTSGNQETQYF
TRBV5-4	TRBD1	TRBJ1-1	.	TGTGCCAGCAGCGGGGACAGGGGTAAGAGCACTGAAGCTTTCTTT	CASSGDRGKSTEAFF
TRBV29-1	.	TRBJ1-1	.	TGCAGCGCGGAGCAGGGGAGAGGGGGTGAAGCTTTCTTT	CSAEQGRGGEAFF
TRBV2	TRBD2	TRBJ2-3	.	TGTGCCAGCAGTGAAGCGCTTGGGGGGACTAGCGGGAGAGTTACAGATACGCAGTATTTT	CASSEALGGTSGRVTDTQYF
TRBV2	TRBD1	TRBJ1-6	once	TGTGCCAGCAGGCCAGGGGGCATATCACCCCTCCACTTT	CASRPGGISPLHF
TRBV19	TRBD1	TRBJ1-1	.	TGTGCCAGTAAAGGGGTTTGGACAGGGACGGACACTGAAGCTTTCTTT	CASKGVWTGTDTEAFF
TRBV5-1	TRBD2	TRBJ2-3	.	TGCGCCAGCAGCCCGGCGGGGGTCTCTAATACGCAGTATTTT	CASSPAGVSNTQYF
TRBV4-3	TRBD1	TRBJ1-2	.	TGCGCCAGCAGCCAAGGGGACAGGGGGCCGTATGGCTACACCTTC	CASSQGDRGPYGYTF
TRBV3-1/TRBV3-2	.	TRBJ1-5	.	TGTGCCAGCAGCCATATACCGGGCCCAGGGTATTATCAGCCCCAGCATTTT	CASSHIPGPGYYQPQHF
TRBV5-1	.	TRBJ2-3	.	TGCGCCAGCAGCCTACCCTTGGTGGGGCGCGAAGATACGCAGTATTTT	CASSLPLVGREDTQYF